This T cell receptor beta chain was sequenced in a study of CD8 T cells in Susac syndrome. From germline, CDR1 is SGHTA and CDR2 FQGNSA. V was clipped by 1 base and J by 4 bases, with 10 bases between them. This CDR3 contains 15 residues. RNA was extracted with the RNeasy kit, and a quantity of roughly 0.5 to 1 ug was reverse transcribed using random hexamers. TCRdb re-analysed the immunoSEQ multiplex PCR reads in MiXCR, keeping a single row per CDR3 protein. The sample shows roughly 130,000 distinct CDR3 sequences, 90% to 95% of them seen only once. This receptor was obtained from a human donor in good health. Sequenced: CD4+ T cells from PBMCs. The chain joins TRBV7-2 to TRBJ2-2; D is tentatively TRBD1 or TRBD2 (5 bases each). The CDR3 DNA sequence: TGTGCCAGCAGCTTAGTCGGGGCCGGCACCGGGGAGCTGTTTTTT. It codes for CASSLVGAGTGELFF.